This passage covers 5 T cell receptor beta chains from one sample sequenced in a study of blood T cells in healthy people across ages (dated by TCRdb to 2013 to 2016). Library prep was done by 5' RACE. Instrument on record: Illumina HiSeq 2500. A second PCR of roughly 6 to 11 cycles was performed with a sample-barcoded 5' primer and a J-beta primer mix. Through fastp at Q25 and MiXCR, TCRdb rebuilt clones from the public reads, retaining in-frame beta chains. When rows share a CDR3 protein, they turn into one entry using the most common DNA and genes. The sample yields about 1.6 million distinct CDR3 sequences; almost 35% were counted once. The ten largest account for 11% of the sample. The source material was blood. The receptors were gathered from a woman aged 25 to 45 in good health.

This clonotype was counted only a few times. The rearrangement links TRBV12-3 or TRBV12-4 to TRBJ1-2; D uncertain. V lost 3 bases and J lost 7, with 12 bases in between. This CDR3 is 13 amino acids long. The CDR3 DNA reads TGTGCCAGCAGTTTTGTCCCAGGCACTGGCTACACCTTC. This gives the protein CASSFVPGTGYTF.

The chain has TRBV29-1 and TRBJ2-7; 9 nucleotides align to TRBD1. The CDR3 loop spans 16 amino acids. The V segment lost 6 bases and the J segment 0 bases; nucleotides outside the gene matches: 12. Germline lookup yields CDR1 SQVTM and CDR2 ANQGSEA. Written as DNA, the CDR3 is TGCAGCGTCAAATGGCTGTCACAGGGGGCCTCCTACGAGCAGTACTTC. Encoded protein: CSVKWLSQGASYEQYF.

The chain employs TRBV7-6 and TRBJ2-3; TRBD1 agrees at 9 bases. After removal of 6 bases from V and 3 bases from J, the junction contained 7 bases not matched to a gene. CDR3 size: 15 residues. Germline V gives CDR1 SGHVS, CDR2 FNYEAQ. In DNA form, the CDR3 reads TGTGCCAGCAGTCAGGGGGACAGGGCGACAGATACGCAGTATTTT. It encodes CASSQGDRATDTQYF.

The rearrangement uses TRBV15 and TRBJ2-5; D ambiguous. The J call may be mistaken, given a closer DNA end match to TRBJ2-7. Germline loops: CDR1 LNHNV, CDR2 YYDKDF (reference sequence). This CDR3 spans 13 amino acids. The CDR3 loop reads CATSPDGIYEQYF. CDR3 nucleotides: TGTGCCACCAGCCCGGACGGCATCTACGAGCAGTACTTC.

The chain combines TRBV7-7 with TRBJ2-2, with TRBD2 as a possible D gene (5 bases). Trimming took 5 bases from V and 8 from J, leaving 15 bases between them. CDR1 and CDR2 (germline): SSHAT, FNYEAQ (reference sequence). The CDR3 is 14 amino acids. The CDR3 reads CASSPDGGGGELFF. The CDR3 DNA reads TGTGCCAGCAGCCCGGACGGTGGAGGAGGGGAGCTGTTTTTT.